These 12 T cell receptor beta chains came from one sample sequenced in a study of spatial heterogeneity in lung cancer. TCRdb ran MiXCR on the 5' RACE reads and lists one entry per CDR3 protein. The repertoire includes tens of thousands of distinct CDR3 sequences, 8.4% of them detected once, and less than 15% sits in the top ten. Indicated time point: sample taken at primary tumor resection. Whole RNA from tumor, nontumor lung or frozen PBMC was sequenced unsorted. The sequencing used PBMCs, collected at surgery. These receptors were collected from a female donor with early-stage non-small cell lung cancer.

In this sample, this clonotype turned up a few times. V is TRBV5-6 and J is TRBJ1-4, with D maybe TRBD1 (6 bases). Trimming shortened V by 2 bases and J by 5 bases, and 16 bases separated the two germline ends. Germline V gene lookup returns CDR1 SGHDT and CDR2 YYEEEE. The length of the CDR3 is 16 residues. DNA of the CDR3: TGTGCCAGCAGCTTCGGACAGCTAAAGCCCAATGAAAAACTGTTTTTT. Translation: CASSFGQLKPNEKLFF.

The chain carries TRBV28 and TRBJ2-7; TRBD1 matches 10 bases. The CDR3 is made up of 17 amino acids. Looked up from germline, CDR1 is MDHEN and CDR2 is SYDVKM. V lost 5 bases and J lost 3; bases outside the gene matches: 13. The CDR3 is CASSDRDRGGEGYEQYV. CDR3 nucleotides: TGTGCCAGCAGTGACCGGGACAGGGGAGGTGAGGGCTACGAGCAGTACGTC.

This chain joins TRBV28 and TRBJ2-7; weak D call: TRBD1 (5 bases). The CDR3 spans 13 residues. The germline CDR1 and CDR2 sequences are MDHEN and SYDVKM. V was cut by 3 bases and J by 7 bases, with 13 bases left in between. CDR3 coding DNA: TGTGCCAGCAGTTTTGGCAAGGGGAAGGAGCAGTACGTC. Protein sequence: CASSFGKGKEQYV.

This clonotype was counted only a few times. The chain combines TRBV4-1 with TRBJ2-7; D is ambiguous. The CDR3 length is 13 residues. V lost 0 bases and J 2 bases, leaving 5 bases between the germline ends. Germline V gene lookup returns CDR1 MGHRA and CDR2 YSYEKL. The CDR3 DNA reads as TGCGCCAGCAGCCAAGATTGGGCCTACGAGCAGTACGTC. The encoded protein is CASSQDWAYEQYV.

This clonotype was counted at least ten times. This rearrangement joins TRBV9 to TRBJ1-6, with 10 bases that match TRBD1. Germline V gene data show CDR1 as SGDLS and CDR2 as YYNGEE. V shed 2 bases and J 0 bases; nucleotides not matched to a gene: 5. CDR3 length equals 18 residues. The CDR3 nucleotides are TGTGCCAGCAGCGTCCGGGACAGGGGCGCCTCCTATAATTCACCCCTCCACTTT. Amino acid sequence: CASSVRDRGASYNSPLHF. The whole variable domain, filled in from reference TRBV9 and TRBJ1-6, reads DSGVTQTPKHLITATGQRVTLRCSPRSGDLSVYWYQQSLDQGLQFLIQYYNGEERAKGNILERFSAQQFPDLHSELNLSSLELGDSALYFCASSVRDRGASYNSPLHFGNGTRLTVT.

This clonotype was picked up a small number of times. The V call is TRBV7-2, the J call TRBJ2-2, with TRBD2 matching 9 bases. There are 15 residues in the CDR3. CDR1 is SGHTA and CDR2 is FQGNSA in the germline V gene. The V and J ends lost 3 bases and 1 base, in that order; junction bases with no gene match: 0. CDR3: CASSFSGRNTGELFF. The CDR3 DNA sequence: TGTGCCAGCAGCTTTAGCGGGAGGAACACCGGGGAGCTGTTTTTT.

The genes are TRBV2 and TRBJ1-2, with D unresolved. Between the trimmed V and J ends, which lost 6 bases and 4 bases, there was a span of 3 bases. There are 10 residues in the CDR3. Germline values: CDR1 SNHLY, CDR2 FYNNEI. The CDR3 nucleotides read TGTGCCAGCAGGACCTATGGCTACACCTTC. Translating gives CASRTYGYTF.

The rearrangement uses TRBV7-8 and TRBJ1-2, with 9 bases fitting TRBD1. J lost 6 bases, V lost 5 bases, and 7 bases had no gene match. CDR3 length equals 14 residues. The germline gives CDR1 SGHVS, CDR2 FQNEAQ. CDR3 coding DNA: TGTGCCAGCAGCGTACAGGGGGCCCCCCATGGCTACACCTTC. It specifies CASSVQGAPHGYTF.

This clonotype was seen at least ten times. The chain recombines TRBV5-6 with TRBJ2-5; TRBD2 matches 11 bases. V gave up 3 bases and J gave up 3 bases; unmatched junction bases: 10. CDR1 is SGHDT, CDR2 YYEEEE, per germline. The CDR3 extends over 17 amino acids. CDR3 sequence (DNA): TGTGCCAGCAGCTCACGCCTCTTGACTAGCGGGAAAGAGACCCAGTACTTC. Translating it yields CASSSRLLTSGKETQYF. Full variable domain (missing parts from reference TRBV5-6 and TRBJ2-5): DAGVTQSPTHLIKTRGQQVTLRCSPKSGHDTVSWYQQALGQGPQFIFQYYEEEERQRGNFPDRFSGHQFPNYSSELNVNALLLGDSALYLCASSSRLLTSGKETQYFGPGTRLLVL.

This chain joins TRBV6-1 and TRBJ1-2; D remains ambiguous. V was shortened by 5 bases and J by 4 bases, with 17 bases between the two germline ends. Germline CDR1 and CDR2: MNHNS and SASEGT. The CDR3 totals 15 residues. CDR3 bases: TGTGCCAGCAGTCCTTACCCTCAAACTGGCTATGGCTACACCTTC. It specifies CASSPYPQTGYGYTF.

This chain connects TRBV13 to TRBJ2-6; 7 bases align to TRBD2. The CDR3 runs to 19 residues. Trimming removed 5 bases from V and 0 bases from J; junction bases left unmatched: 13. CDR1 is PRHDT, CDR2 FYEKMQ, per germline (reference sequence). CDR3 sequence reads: CASSPGRHTLRSGANVLTF. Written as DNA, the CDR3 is TGTGCCAGCAGCCCCGGGAGGCACACTCTTCGCTCTGGGGCCAACGTCCTGACTTTC.

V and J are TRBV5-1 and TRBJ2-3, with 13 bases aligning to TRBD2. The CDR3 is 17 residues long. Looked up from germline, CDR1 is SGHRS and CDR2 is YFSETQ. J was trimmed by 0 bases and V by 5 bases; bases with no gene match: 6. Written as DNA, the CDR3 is TGCGCCAGCAGAAGGACTAGCGGGGGAACTAGCACAGATACGCAGTATTTT. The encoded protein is CASRRTSGGTSTDTQYF.